This T cell receptor beta chain was sequenced during a study of graft-versus-host responses after intestinal transplantation. Study-wide context: Every recipient underwent anti-thymocyte globulin induction, then tacrolimus and steroids for about three years. Broader study findings: GvH clones occurred in recipient marrow; some first appeared in ileum or blood. Allografts from individuals with graft-donor T cell macrochimerism displayed high graft-versus-host to host-versus-graft clonal ratios. Among circulating GvH clones, peak levels were associated with early post-transplant declines in HvG clones.

CDR1 and CDR2 from the germline V gene are SGHRS and YFSETQ. The V end lost 0 bases, the J end lost 0 bases, and 7 bases lay between the germline ends. The length of the CDR3 is 14 residues. The method was immunoSEQ multiplex PCR; TCRdb's version includes in-frame clones alone and lacks a portion of them. Among some 110,000 clones, 85% to 95% were seen once, and the ten largest hold more than 0.9%. A remark on this clone: Its antigen is undetermined.

The rearrangement links TRBV5-1 to TRBJ2-7; D is undetermined. The sample consisted of unstimulated CD8+ T cells sorted from spleen or lymph node cells, taken before transplant. This clonotype was sampled from a human donor who was the organ donor for an intestinal transplant. The CDR3 DNA follows: TGCGCCAGCAGCTTGGGCGGAAACTCCTACGAGCAGTACTTC. It translates to CASSLGGNSYEQYF.